This TCR beta chain was obtained from a study of shared clonotypes between healthy human individuals (dated by TCRdb to between 2020 and 2021). Notes on the research overall: The cohort included three men and a couple of women between 18 and 49 years of age. Different laboratories and diverse techniques were used to prepare libraries and sequence TCR repertoires, to increase sequencing depth and limit assay-specific biases. Between about 0.85 and 10 billion PBMCs per donor were obtained by leukapheresis. For each donor, three plates each were used for CD4 naive and CD4 memory, two plates were used for CD8 naive, and one plate was used for CD8 memory. Blood TCR repertoires of roughly 5 healthy adults were deeply sequenced to estimate repertoire size and the extent of clonotype sharing between individuals. What the authors observed across the whole study: Even with the large sequencing depth, rarefaction of the sorted-subset datasets indicated that sequencing was incomplete. Naive subsets generally had larger estimated clonotype richness than memory subsets. Sampling was limited to blood, and TCR repertoires in tissue likely differ from TCR repertoires in blood. Across four donors, roughly 5.4% of naive CD4, approximately 3.6% of naive CD8, 2.3% of memory CD4, and under 0.45% of memory CD8 clonotypes were shared. Compared with non-shared clonotypes, clonotypes shared by all four sorted-subset donors had higher generation probabilities. Because the study included a small number of donors, the genetic and exposure-history diversity represented was limited. Pairwise subsampling led to the expectation that sequencing depth would affect the degree of clonotype sharing among donors.

Of note for this clone: Its recognized antigen is unknown. Per-base quality was not reported, and no clone a single base away is much larger than it.

Donors were healthy HIV-negative adults with no recently reported acute infections or vaccinations. Every donor was a Caucasian adult residing in Nashville, Tennessee, USA. CD4+ T cells were enriched by magnetic negative selection, after which naive cells were positively selected on CD45RA and the negative fraction was taken as the memory subset. Blood was obtained by leukapheresis, after which PBMCs were separated by Ficoll-Histopaque density gradient centrifugation and cryopreserved in liquid nitrogen vapor phase. Analytical flow cytometry was used to check the purity and quantity of every magnetically sorted T cell population. From each sorted fraction, genomic DNA was isolated and quantified by UV absorbance on a Nanodrop 2000c. Spanning cysteine to phenylalanine, the CDR3 consists of 16 amino acids. The read is trimmed to its CDR3 DNA, 48 bases read in frame from base 1. Trimming takes 0 bases off V and 7 bases off J; junction bases not matched to a gene: 10. Reading the germline V gene gives CDR1 SGHRS and CDR2 YFSETQ.

TCR CDR3 regions were amplified from genomic DNA by multiplex PCR using the deep immunoSEQ assay. Extracted genomic DNA from each cell subset was distributed evenly across all wells of several immunoSEQ 96-well plates, and each plate was treated as a replicate. For sorted subsets, around 200 ng genomic DNA, equal to some 28,000 T cell genomes, was loaded into each replicate PCR. Purified libraries were quantified with a Qubit 3.0 fluorometer, sized on a Bioanalyzer 2100, and re-quantified with the KAPA Library Quantification kit. Every immunoSEQ 96-well plate was sequenced on a dedicated single-read 150-cycle Illumina NextSeq 550 flow cell. On the study's bioinformatics: Because the immunoSEQ output included only junctional sequences and no quality scores, the filtering could not be the same as the filtering used for full-length reads. Sequences were annotated with PyIR, a Python wrapper for IgBLAST v1.9, and V/J genes and CDR3 were assigned using IMGT germline references. Reads were filtered out if the reads had weak V/J assignments (E-value above 1e-6), no CDR3, stop codons, out-of-frame junctions, or ambiguous translated residues. A V3J clonotype was defined by an identical inferred V gene, J gene, and CDR3 amino acid sequence. The percentage overlap between two repertoires was calculated by dividing the number of shared unique clonotypes by the size of the smaller repertoire. Repertoire richness was assessed with RTK rarefaction, the Chao1 estimator, and Recon v2.1 estimates of unobserved clonotypes. For all TCRbeta clonotypes obtained by the gDNA method from several donors, generation probabilities were computed with OLGA. Here the immuneACCESS table is served through TCRdb, limited to in-frame sequences with V and J called. Missing clones are a known gap in these copies; in checked studies unresolved V genes cover under half, and the rest lacks a known reason. V, J and clone size were drawn from that table, and D and trimming were deduced from the DNA. Counted in this sample were under 650,000 clones; almost 97% of them appeared once. The leading ten clones occupy 0.06% of the sample.

The sequence derives from a young woman in good health. Rearrangement joined TRBV5-1 to TRBJ2-1, and 7 junction bases match TRBD2. Sequencing was performed on naive CD4+ T cells sorted from blood. The cell subset or site label for this specimen denotes: CD45RA+ positively selected. At the DNA level, the sequence is TGCGCCAGCAGCTTGGTTTGGGGGAGGGCCGAGAATGAGCAGTTCTTC. Its translation is CASSLVWGRAENEQFF.